These 13 T cell receptor beta chains share one sample of origin, sequenced in a study of blood T cell repertoires in COVID-19. Only in-frame clones appear in the TCRdb table, and some are missing; sequencing was by immunoSEQ multiplex PCR. The sample lists around 100,000 clones, approximately 91% occurring once. Sequenced material: peripheral blood. Receptors originate from a human donor with active COVID-19. The donor label of this sample is uncertain.

The chain is built from TRBV2 and TRBJ2-4; D remains unclear. Trimming pared 5 bases from V and 0 bases from J, leaving 8 bases between. This CDR3 region has 14 residues. Germline CDR1 is SNHLY and CDR2 is FYNNEI. The CDR3 nucleotides read TGTGCCAGCAGTTCACGGAGAGCCAAAAACATTCAGTACTTC. Its protein is CASSSRRAKNIQYF.

The chain joins TRBV5-3 to TRBJ1-2; tentative D call: TRBD1 (5 bases). TRBV5-3 carries the ORF label, with uncertain function. The CDR3 length is 9 residues. The CDR3: CPRGEGYTF. The CDR3 nucleotides read TGTCCCCGGGGGGAGGGCTACACCTTC.

V usage is TRBV10-1 and J usage is TRBJ1-6; D possibly corresponds to TRBD1 (6 bases). Germline loops: CDR1 WNHNN, CDR2 SYGVQD (reference sequence). The CDR3 runs 13 residues. The V end lost 4 bases, the J end lost 10 bases, and 11 bases lay between the germline ends. The CDR3, as DNA: TGCGCCAGCAGTGTTAACAGGGACTCACCCCTCCACTTT. Translation: CASSVNRDSPLHF.

The CDR3 bases are TGTGCCAGCAGCCTTAGCGGGGGGGTATTCTACGAGCAGTACTTC. Encoded protein: CASSLSGGVFYEQYF. The chain uses TRBV7-2 and TRBJ2-7; 11 bases line up with TRBD2. CDR1 SGHTA and CDR2 FQGNSA come from the germline V gene. The CDR3 totals 15 residues. The trim removed 5 bases at V and 3 bases at J, leaving 6 bases unmatched.

The chain combines TRBV12-3 or TRBV12-4 with TRBJ1-2, with a tentative D call TRBD1 (5 bases). The V and J ends lost 2 bases and 4 bases respectively, with 8 bases between them. The CDR3 has 13 amino acids. The CDR3: CASSLSGIYGYTF. As DNA, the CDR3 is TGTGCCAGCAGTTTATCAGGGATCTATGGCTACACCTTC.

The chain recombines TRBV3-1 (or the pseudogene TRBV3-2) with TRBJ1-6; D call uncertain. CDR1 is LGHDT and CDR2 is YNNKEL in the germline V gene (reference sequence). The ends were cut back, 1 base at V and 12 bases at J, with 13 bases in the middle. The CDR3 loop spans 14 amino acids. CDR3 bases: TGTGCCAGCAGCCAAGGTACCAGTCAGTTACCCCTCCACTTT. Translating it yields CASSQGTSQLPLHF.

This chain joins TRBV7-2 and TRBJ1-1; tentatively, D is TRBD1 (6 bases). The CDR3 has 15 residues. Germline CDR1 and CDR2: SGHTA and FQGNSA. Deletions cut 3 bases from V and 3 bases from J, with 14 bases between. In DNA, the CDR3 is TGTGCCAGCAGCTTCAACAGGGTTGGGGACACTGAAGCTTTCTTT. Its translation: CASSFNRVGDTEAFF. Full variable domain (outside the CDR3, taken from reference TRBV7-2 and TRBJ1-1): GAGVSQSPSNKVTEKGKDVELRCDPISGHTALYWYRQSLGQGLEFLIYFQGNSAPDKSGLPSDRFSAERTGGSVSTLTIQRTQQEDSAVYLCASSFNRVGDTEAFFGQGTRLTVV.

This clone was seen more than once but under ten times. The V call is TRBV7-3, the J call TRBJ1-1; 7 bases match TRBD1. The CDR3 extends over 15 amino acids. J was trimmed by 4 bases and V by 5 bases; bases with no gene match: 10. Germline CDR1 SGHTA, CDR2 FQGTGA. CDR3 in DNA: TGTGCCAGCAGCCGCCAAGGGGGCGAGGGCACTGAAGCTTTCTTT. Translating gives CASSRQGGEGTEAFF. The whole variable domain, remainder taken from reference TRBV7-3 and TRBJ1-1, is GAGVSQTPSNKVTEKGKYVELRCDPISGHTALYWYRQSLGQGPEFLIYFQGTGAADDSGLPNDRFFAVRPEGSVSTLKIQRTERGDSAVYLCASSRQGGEGTEAFFGQGTRLTVV.

The V call is TRBV6-4, the J call TRBJ2-3, with 8 bases lining up with TRBD1. With 3 bases clipped from V and 3 bases from J, the junction kept 2 bases outside the gene matches. From germline, CDR1 is MRHNA and CDR2 SNTAGT. The CDR3 is 14 residues long. For the CDR3, the DNA is TGTGCCAGCAGTGAGACAGGGGAGACAGATACGCAGTATTTT. It encodes CASSETGETDTQYF.

The chain employs TRBV4-1 and TRBJ2-1, with 14 bases that match TRBD2. This CDR3 has 16 residues. Germline CDR1 reads MGHRA; CDR2 reads YSYEKL. V was pared by 4 bases and J by 7 bases, with 6 bases of the junction left unmatched. The CDR3 sequence: CASSLRLAGGQNEQFF. In DNA, the CDR3 is TGCGCCAGCAGCCTCCGACTAGCGGGGGGGCAGAATGAGCAGTTCTTC.

The chain links TRBV19 to TRBJ2-3; D unclear. This CDR3 spans 16 amino acids. V was trimmed by 0 bases and J by 0 bases, leaving 10 bases between them. In germline, CDR1 is LNHDA, CDR2 SQIVND (reference sequence). In nucleotides, the CDR3 is TGTGCCAGTAGTATAGAGCTGAGCGTGAGCACAGATACGCAGTATTTT. Encoded protein: CASSIELSVSTDTQYF.

The chain joins TRBV16 to TRBJ2-2; 9 positions match TRBD2. V shed 2 bases and J 7 bases; nucleotides not matched to a gene: 8. CDR3 length: 16 residues. Looked up from germline, CDR1 is KGHSY and CDR2 is FQNENV. The CDR3 here is CASSQAQRGALGELFF. For the CDR3, the DNA is TGTGCCAGCAGCCAAGCGCAGCGGGGGGCCCTCGGGGAGCTGTTTTTT.

Written as DNA, the CDR3 is TGTGCCAGCTCACCATTAAACAGAAGCTGGAATCAGCCCCAGCATTTT. Protein product: CASSPLNRSWNQPQHF. The rearrangement links TRBV18 to TRBJ1-5; D is undetermined. The germline V gene has CDR1 KGHSH and CDR2 LQKENI. V shed 2 bases and J shed 4 bases, with 15 bases lying between them. The CDR3 has 16 residues.